The present T cell receptor (beta chain) was sequenced within a study of blood T cell repertoires in COVID-19. Study details: PBMCs, B-cell-depleted T cells, or T cells provided the cDNA or gDNA that made up the material.

Original methodology: Counts of nucleated cells, estimated from reference gene primer amplification, were obtained. Clones were sequenced by immunoSEQ multiplex PCR, and TCRdb holds only the in-frame ones, with some missing. V, J and clone size reflect that table, while D and trimming were determined from the DNA. The sample includes roughly 300,000 clones, roughly 83% of them seen just once. The CDR3 totals 15 residues. The junction had 3 bases not matched to a gene; V was cut back by 3 bases and J by 0 bases. Germline V gives CDR1 DFQATT, CDR2 SNEGSKA (reference sequence). Sequencing was carried out using peripheral blood. The receptor's source is a woman in her 50s with acute or convalescent COVID-19. The chain links TRBV20-1 to TRBJ2-1, with 9 nucleotides matching TRBD2. CDR3 coding DNA: TGCAGTGCTAGTTCGGGACTAGCCTCCTACAATGAGCAGTTCTTC. This sequence encodes CSASSGLASYNEQFF.